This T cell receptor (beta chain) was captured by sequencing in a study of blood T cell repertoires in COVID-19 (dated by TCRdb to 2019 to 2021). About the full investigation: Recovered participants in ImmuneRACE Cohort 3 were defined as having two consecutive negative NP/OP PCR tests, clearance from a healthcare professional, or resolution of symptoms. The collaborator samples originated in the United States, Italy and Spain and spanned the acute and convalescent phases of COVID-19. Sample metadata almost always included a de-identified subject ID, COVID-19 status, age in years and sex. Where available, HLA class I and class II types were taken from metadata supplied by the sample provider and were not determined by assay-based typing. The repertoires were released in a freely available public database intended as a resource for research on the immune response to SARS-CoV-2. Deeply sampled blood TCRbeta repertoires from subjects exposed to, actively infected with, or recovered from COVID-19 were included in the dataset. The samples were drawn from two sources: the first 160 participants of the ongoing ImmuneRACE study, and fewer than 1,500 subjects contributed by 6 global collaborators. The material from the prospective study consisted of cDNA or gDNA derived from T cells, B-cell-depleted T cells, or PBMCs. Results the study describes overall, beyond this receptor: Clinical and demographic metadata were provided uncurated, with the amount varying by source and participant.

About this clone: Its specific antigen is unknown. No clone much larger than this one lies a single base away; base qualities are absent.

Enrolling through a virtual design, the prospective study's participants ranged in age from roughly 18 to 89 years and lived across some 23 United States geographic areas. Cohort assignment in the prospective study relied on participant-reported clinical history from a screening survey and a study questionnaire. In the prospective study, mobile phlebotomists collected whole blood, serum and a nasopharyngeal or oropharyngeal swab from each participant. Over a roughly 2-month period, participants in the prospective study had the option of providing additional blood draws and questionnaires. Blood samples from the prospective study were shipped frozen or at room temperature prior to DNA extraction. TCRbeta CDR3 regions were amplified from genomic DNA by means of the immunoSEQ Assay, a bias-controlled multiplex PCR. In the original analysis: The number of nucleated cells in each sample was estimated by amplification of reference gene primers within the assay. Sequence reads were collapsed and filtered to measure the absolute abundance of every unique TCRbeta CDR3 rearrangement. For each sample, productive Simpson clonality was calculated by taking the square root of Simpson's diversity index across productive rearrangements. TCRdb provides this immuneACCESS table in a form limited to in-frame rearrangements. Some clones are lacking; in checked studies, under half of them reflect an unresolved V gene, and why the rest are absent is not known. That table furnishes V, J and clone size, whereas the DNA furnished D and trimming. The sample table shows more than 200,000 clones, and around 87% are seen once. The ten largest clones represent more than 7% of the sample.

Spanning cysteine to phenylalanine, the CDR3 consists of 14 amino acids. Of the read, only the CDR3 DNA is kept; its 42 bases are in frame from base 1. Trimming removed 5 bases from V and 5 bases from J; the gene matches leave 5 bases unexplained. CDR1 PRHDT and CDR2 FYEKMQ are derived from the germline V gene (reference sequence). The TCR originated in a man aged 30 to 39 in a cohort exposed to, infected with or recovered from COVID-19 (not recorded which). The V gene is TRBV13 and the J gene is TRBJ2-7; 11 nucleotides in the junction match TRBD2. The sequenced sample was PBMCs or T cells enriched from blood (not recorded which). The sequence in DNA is TGTGCCAGCAGCCAGACTAGCGGGACCAACGAGCAGTACTTC. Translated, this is CASSQTSGTNEQYF.